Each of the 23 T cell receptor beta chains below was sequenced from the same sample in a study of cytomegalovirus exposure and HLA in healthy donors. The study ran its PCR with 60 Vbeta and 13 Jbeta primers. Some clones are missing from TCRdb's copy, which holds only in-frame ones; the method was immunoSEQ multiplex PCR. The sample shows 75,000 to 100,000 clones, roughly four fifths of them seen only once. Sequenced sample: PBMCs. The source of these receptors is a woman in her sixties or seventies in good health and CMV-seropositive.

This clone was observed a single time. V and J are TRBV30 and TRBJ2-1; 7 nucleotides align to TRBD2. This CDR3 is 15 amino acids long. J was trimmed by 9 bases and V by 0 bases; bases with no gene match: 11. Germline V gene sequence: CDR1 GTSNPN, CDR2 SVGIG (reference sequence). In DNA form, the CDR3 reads TGTGCCTGGAGTGTATACGGGTCCAGGACTAGTGAGCAGTTCTTC. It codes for CAWSVYGSRTSEQFF.

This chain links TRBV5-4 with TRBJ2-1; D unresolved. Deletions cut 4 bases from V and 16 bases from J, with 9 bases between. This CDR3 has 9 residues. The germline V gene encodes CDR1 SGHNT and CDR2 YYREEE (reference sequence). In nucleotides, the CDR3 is TGTGCCAGCAGCCTCCGACTCTTCTTC. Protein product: CASSLRLFF.

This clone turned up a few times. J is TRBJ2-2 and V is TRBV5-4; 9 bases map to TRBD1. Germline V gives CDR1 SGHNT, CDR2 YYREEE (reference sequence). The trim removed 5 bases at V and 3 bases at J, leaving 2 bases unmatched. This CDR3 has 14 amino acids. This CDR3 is CASSWTGDTGELFF. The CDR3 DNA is TGTGCCAGCAGTTGGACAGGGGACACCGGGGAGCTGTTTTTT.

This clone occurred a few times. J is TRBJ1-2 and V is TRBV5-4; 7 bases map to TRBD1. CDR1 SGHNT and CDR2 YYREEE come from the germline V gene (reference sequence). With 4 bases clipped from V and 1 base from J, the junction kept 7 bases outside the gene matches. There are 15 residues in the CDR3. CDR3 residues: CASSPGTESNYGYTF. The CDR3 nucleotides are TGTGCCAGCAGCCCCGGGACAGAAAGTAACTATGGCTACACCTTC.

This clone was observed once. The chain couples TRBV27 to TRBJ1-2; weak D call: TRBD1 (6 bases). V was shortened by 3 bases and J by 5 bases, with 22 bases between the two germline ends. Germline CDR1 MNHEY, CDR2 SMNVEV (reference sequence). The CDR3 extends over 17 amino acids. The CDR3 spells CASSFSRRDIGYYGYTF. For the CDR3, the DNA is TGTGCCAGCAGTTTTTCCAGACGGGACATCGGGTATTATGGCTACACCTTC.

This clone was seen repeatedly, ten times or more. CDR3: CASSNTYSGANVLTF. The DNA of the CDR3 is TGTGCCAGCAGTAACACATACTCTGGGGCCAACGTCCTGACTTTC. The gene calls are TRBV6-1 and TRBJ2-6; D uncertain. CDR3 length: 15 amino acids. Germline V gene sequence: CDR1 MNHNS, CDR2 SASEGT. With 5 bases removed from V and 0 bases from J, the gap between germline ends came to 8 bases.

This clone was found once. The CDR3 region has the DNA TGTGCCAGCAGCGTAGTTACAGGGGCCACCGGGGAGCTGTTTTTT. Translating it yields CASSVVTGATGELFF. The chain uses TRBV9 and TRBJ2-2; 7 positions agree with TRBD1. This CDR3 contains 15 residues. Trimming at V came to 0 bases and at J to 4 bases, leaving 3 bases not matched to a gene. Per the germline V gene, CDR1 is SGDLS and CDR2 is YYNGEE.

The CDR3 sequence: CASRSGENFSNQPQHF. The CDR3 nucleotides are TGCGCCAGCAGATCAGGGGAGAATTTTAGCAATCAGCCCCAGCATTTT. The chain recombines TRBV10-2 with TRBJ1-5; possible D gene TRBD1, 6 bases. Germline CDR1 WSHSY, CDR2 SAAADI. The CDR3 extends over 16 amino acids. The germline V and J ends were trimmed by 6 bases and 0 bases, with 15 bases remaining between them.

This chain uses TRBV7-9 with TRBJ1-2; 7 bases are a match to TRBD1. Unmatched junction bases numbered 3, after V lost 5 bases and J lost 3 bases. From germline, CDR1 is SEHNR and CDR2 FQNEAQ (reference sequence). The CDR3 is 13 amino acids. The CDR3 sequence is CASSRDRYYGYTF. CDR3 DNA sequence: TGTGCCAGCAGCCGGGACAGATACTATGGCTACACCTTC.

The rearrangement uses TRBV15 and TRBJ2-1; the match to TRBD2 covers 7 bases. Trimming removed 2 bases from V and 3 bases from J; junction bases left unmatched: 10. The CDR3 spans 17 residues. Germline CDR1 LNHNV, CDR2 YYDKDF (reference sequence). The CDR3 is CATSRPHSGPSYNEQFF. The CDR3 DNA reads TGTGCCACCAGCAGACCCCATAGCGGGCCTAGCTACAATGAGCAGTTCTTC.

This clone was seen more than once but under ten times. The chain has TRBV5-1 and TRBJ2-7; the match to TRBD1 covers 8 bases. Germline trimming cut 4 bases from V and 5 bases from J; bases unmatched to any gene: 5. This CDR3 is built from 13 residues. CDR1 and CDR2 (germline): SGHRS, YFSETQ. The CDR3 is CASSVDRVNEQYF. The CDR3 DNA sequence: TGCGCCAGCAGCGTGGACAGGGTGAACGAGCAGTACTTC.

The CDR3 DNA is TGCAGCGCAAAGACTAGCGGGAACCCACAAGAGCAGTACTTC. Its protein is CSAKTSGNPQEQYF. The chain couples TRBV29-1 to TRBJ2-7, with 11 bases identical to TRBD2. The ends lost 7 bases at V and 7 bases at J; junction bases unmatched: 12. This CDR3 contains 14 residues. The germline CDR1 and CDR2 sequences are SQVTM and ANQGSEA.

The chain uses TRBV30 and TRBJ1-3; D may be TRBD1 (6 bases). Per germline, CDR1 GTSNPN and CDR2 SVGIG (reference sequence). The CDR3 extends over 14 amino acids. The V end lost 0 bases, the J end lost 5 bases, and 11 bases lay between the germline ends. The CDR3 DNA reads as TGTGCCTGGAGTGTACCAGGGGCTAGAAACACCATATATTTT. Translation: CAWSVPGARNTIYF. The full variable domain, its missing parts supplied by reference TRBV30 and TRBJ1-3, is SQTIHQWPATLVQPVGSPLSLECTVEGTSNPNLYWYRQAAGRGLQLLFYSVGIGQISSEVPQNLSASRPQDRQFILSSKKLLLSDSGFYLCAWSVPGARNTIYFGEGSWLTVV.

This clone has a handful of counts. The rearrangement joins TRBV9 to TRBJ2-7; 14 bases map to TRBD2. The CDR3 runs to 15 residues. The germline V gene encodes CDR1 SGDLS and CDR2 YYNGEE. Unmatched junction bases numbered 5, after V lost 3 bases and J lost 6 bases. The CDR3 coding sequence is TGTGCCAGCAGCGAGCCGGGACTAGCGGGAGCCGAGCAGTACTTC. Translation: CASSEPGLAGAEQYF. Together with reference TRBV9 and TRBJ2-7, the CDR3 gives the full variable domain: DSGVTQTPKHLITATGQRVTLRCSPRSGDLSVYWYQQSLDQGLQFLIQYYNGEERAKGNILERFSAQQFPDLHSELNLSSLELGDSALYFCASSEPGLAGAEQYFGPGTRLTVT.

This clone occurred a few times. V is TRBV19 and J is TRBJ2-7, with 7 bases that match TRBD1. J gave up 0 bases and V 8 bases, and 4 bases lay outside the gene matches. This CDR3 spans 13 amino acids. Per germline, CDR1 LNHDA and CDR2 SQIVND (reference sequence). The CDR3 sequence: CASSTGVSYEQYF. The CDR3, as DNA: TGTGCCAGTTCTACAGGGGTCTCCTACGAGCAGTACTTC.

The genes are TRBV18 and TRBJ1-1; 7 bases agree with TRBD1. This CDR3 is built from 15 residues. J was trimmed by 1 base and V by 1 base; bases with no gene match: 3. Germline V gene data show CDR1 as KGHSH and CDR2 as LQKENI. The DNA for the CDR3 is TGTGCCAGCTCACCACAGGAGGGGGCGAACACTGAAGCTTTCTTT. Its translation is CASSPQEGANTEAFF. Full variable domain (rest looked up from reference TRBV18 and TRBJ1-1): NAGVMQNPRHLVRRRGQEARLRCSPMKGHSHVYWYRQLPEEGLKFMVYLQKENIIDESGMPKERFSAEFPKEGPSILRIQQVVRGDSAAYFCASSPQEGANTEAFFGQGTRLTVV.

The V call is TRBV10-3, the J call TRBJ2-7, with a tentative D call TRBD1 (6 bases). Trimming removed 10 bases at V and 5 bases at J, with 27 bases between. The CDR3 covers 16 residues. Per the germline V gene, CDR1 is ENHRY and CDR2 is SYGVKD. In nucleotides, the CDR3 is TGTGCCACCCAAAGGGCAGGGGTTTTCCAACGGCACGAGCAGTACTTC. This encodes CATQRAGVFQRHEQYF.

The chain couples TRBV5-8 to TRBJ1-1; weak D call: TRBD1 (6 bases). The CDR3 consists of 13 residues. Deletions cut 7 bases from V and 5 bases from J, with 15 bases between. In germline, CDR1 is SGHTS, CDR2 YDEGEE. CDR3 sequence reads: CASRRSGVTEAFF. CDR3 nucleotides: TGTGCCAGCCGCAGATCAGGGGTAACTGAAGCTTTCTTT.

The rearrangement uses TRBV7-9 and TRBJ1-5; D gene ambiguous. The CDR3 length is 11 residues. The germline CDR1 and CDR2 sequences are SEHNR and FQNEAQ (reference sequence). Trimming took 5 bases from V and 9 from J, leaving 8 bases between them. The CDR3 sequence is CASSDPGPQHF. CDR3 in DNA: TGTGCCAGCAGCGACCCGGGGCCCCAGCATTTT.

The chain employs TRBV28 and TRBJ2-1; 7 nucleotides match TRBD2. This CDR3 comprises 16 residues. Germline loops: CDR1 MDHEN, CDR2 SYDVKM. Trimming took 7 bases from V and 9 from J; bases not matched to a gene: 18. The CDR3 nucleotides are TGTGCCAGCACCGGGGCCGCGGGAGACGATGTGTTTGAGCAGTTCTTC. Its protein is CASTGAAGDDVFEQFF.

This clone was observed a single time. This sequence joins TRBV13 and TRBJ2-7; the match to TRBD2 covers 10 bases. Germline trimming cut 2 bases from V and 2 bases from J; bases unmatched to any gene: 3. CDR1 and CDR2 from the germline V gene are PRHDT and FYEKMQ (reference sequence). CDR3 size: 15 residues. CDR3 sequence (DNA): TGTGCCAGCAGCTTAAGGACTAGCGGCGCCTACGAGCAGTACTTC. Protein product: CASSLRTSGAYEQYF.

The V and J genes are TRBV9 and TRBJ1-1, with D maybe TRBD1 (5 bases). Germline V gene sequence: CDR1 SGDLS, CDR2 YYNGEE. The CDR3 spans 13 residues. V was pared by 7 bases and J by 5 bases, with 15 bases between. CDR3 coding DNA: TGTGCCAGCGCTCGGTGGGGGGGGACTGAAGCTTTCTTT. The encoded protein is CASARWGGTEAFF.

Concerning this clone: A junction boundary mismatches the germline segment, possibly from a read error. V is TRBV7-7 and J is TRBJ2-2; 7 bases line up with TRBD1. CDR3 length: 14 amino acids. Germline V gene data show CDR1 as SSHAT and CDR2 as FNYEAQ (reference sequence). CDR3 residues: CASSLVQGAGELFF. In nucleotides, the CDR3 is TGTGCTAGCAGCTTAGTGCAGGGGGCCGGGGAGCTGTTTTTT.